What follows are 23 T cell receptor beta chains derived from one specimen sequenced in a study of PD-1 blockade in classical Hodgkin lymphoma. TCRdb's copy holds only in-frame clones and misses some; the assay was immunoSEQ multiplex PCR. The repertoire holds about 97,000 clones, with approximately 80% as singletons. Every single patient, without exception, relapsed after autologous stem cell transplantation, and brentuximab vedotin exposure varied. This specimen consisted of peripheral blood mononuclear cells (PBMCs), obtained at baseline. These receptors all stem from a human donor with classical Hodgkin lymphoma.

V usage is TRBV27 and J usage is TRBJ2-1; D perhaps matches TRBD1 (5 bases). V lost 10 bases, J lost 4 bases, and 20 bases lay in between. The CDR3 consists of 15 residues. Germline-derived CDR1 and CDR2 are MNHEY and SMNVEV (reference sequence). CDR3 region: CATQPGLVGYNEQFF. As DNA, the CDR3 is TGTGCCACCCAACCAGGGCTAGTAGGGTACAATGAGCAGTTCTTC.

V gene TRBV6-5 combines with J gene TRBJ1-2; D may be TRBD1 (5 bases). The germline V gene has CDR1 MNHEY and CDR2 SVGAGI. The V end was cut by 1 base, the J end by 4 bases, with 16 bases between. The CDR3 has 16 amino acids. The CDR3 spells CASSYLTEPGGYGYTF. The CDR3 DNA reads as TGTGCCAGCAGTTACTTGACGGAACCGGGGGGCTATGGCTACACCTTC.

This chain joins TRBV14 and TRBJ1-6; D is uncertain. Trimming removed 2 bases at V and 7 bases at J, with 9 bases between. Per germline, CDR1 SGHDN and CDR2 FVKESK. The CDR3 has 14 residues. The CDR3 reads CASSQLHGNSPLHF. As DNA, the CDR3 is TGTGCCAGCAGCCAACTTCATGGAAATTCACCCCTCCACTTT. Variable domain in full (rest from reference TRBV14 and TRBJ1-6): EAGVTQFPSHSVIEKGQTVTLRCDPISGHDNLYWYRRVMGKEIKFLLHFVKESKQDESGMPNNRFLAERTGGTYSTLKVQPAELEDSGVYFCASSQLHGNSPLHFGNGTRLTVT.

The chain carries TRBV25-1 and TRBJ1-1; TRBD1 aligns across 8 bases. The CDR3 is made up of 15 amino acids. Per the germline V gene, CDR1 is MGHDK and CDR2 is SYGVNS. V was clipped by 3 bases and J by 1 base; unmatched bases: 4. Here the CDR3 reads CASSDFGTGNTEAFF. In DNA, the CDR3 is TGTGCCAGCAGTGACTTCGGGACAGGGAACACTGAAGCTTTCTTT.

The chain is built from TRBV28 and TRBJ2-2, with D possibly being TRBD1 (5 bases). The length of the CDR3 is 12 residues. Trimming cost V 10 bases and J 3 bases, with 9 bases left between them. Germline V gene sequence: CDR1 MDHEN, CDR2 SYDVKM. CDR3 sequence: CATDSYTGELFF. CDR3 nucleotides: TGTGCCACCGACAGTTACACCGGGGAGCTGTTTTTT.

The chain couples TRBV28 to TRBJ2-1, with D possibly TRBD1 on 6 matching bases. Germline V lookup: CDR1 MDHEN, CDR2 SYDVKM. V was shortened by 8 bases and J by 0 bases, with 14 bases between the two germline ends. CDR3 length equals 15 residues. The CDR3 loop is CASGGLGSSYNEQFF. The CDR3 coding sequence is TGTGCCAGCGGGGGCTTGGGGAGCTCCTACAATGAGCAGTTCTTC.

CDR3 nucleotides: TGTGCCAGCAGTTCACCACAGGGAACGGGTTATGGCTACACCTTC. Its protein product is CASSSPQGTGYGYTF. The genes are TRBV27 and TRBJ1-2; a weak D match, TRBD1 (6 bases). Trimming took 4 bases from V and 5 from J, leaving 17 bases between them. Germline V gives CDR1 MNHEY, CDR2 SMNVEV (reference sequence). The CDR3 has 15 amino acids.

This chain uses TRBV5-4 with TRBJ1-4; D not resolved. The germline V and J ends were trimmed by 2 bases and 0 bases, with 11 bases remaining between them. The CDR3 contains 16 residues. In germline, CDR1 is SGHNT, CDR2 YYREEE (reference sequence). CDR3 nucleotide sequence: TGTGCCAGCAGCTTAGGGCCAGAAACAACTAATGAAAAACTGTTTTTT. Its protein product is CASSLGPETTNEKLFF.

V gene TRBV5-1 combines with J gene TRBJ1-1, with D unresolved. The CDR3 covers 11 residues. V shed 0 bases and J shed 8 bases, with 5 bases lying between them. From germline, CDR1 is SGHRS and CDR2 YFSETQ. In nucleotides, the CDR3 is TGCGCCAGCAGCTTGGGGCCGGAAGCTTTCTTT. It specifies CASSLGPEAFF.

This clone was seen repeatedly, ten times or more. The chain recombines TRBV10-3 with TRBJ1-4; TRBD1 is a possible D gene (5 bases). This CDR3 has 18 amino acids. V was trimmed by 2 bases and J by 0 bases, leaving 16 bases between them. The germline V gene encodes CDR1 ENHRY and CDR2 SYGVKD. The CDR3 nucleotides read TGTGCCATCAGTGAGGGTGTGGCAGGGTCGGCAACTAATGAAAAACTGTTTTTT. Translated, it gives CAISEGVAGSATNEKLFF.

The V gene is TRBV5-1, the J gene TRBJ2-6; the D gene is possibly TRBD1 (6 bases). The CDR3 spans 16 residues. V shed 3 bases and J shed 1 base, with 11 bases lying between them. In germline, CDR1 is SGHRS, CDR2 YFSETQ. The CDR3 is CASSWTASSGANVLTF. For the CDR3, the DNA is TGCGCCAGCAGCTGGACAGCCAGTTCTGGGGCCAACGTCCTGACTTTC.

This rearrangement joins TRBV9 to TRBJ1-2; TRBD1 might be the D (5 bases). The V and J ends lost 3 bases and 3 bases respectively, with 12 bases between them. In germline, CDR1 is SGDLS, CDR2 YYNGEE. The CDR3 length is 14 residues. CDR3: CASSGHRLDYGYTF. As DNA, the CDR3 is TGTGCCAGCAGCGGCCACAGGCTTGACTATGGCTACACCTTC.

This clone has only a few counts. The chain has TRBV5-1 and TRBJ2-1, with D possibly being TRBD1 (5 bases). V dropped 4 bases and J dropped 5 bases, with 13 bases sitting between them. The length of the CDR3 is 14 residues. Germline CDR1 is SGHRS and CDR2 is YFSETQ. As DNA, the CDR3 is TGCGCCAGCAGCGCACAGCAGGGAAACAATGAGCAGTTCTTC. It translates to CASSAQQGNNEQFF.

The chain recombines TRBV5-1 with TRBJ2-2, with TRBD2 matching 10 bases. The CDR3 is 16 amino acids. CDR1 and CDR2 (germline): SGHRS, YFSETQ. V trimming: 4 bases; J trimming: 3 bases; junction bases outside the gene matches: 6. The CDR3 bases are TGCGCCAGCAGCCCTAGCGGGAGTCCCGACACCGGGGAGCTGTTTTTT. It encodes CASSPSGSPDTGELFF.

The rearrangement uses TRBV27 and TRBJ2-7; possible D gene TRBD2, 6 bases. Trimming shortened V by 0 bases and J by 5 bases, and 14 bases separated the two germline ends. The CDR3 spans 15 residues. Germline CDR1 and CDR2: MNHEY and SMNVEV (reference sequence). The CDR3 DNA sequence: TGTGCCAGCAGTTTATCGAGACTAGTTTCCCACGAGCAGTACTTC. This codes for CASSLSRLVSHEQYF.

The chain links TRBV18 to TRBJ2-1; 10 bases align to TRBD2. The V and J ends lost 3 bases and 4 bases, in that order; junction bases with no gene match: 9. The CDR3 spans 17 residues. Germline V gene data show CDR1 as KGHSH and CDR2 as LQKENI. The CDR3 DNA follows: TGTGCCAGCTCACCTCCCGGACTAGCGGAGAGTTACAATGAGCAGTTCTTC. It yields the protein CASSPPGLAESYNEQFF.

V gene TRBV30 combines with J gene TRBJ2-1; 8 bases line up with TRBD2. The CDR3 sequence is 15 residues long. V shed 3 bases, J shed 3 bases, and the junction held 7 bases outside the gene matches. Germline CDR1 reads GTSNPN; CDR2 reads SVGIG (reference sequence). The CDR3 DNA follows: TGTGCCTGGAGCAACCACCTAGCGGGCTACAATGAGCAGTTCTTC. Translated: CAWSNHLAGYNEQFF.

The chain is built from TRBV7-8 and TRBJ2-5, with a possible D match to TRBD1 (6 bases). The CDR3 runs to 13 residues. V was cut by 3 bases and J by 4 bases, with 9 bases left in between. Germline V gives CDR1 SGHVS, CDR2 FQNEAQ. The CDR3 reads CASSFLQGETQYF. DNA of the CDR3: TGTGCCAGCAGCTTCCTACAGGGAGAGACCCAGTACTTC.

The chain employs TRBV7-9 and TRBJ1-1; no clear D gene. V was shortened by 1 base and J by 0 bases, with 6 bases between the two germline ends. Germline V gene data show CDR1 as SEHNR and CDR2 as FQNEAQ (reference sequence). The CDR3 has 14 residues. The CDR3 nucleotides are TGTGCCAGCAGCTTAGACACATTGAACACTGAAGCTTTCTTT. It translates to CASSLDTLNTEAFF. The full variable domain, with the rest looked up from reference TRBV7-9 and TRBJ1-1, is DTGVSQNPRHKITKRGQNVTFRCDPISEHNRLYWYRQTLGQGPEFLTYFQNEAQLEKSRLLSDRFSAERPKGSFSTLEIQRTEQGDSAMYLCASSLDTLNTEAFFGQGTRLTVV.

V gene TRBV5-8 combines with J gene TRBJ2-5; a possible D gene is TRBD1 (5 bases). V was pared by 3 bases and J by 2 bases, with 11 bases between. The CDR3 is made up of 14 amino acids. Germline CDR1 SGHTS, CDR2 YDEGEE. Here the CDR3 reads CASSYDRQQETQYF. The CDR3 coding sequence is TGTGCCAGCAGCTACGACCGACAGCAAGAGACCCAGTACTTC.

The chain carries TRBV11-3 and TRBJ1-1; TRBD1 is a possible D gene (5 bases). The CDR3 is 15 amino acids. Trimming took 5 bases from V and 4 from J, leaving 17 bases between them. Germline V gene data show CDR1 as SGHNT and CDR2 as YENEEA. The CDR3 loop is CASSQGPRGGTEAFF. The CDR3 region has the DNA TGTGCCAGCAGCCAAGGCCCTAGGGGAGGCACTGAAGCTTTCTTT.

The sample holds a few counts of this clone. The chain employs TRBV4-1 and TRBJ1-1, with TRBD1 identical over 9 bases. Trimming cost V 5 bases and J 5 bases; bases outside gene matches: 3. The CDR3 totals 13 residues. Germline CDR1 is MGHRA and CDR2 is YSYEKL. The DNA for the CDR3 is TGCGCCAGCAGCTGGGACAGGGATACTGAAGCTTTCTTT. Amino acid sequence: CASSWDRDTEAFF.

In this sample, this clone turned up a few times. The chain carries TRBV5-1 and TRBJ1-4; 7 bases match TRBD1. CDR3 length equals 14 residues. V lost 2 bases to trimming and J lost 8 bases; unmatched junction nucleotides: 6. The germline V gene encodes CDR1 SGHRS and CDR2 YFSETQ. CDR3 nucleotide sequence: TGCGCCAGCAGCTTCCGGGACAGCGGGGAAAAACTGTTTTTT. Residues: CASSFRDSGEKLFF.